This T cell receptor beta chain was captured by sequencing in a study of blood T cell repertoires in COVID-19. Study information: The analysed material was cDNA or gDNA that came from T cells, B-cell-depleted T cells, or PBMCs.

Germline CDR1 reads LNHDA; CDR2 reads SQIVND (reference sequence). CDR3 length: 13 residues. The junction had 4 bases not matched to a gene; V was cut back by 7 bases and J by 4 bases. Categorization into cohorts depended on clinical history that participants reported. What the recovered Cohort 3 donors had was two negative PCRs, clearance, or symptom resolution. This clone was seen only once. Authors' analysis steps: Amplified reference gene primers provided the basis for estimating nucleated cell counts. Method: immunoSEQ multiplex PCR; TCRdb's copy keeps in-frame clones and lacks some. The D gene and trimming were derived from the DNA, and the V and J assignments and clone size from that table. The sample holds more than 400,000 clones, roughly 88% seen once.

The receptor was isolated from a man aged 18 to 29 who had recovered from COVID-19. The chain couples TRBV19 to TRBJ1-5; 7 bases are shared with TRBD1. Sequences were obtained from PBMCs or T cells enriched from blood (not recorded which). The CDR3 bases are TGTGCCAGTACGGCAGGGGGGAATCAGCCCCAGCATTTT. Translated: CASTAGGNQPQHF.